This TCR beta chain appears in the sequencing data of a study of T cell responses to AZD1222 COVID-19 vaccine. Germline V gives CDR1 ENHRY, CDR2 SYGVKD. Between the trimmed V and J ends, which lost 4 bases and 5 bases, there was a span of 14 bases. The CDR3 spans 14 residues. Clones were read by immunoSEQ multiplex PCR, and TCRdb kept only the in-frame ones, dropping some. The sample records about 48,000 clones, approximately 86% being singletons. About this clone itself: Antigen unknown.

Study-level findings and limits: Females outnumbered males among donors, who were mostly white British; clonal diversity was possibly underestimated.

This sample comprised peripheral blood, obtained 28 days after the second AZD1222 dose. The chain joins TRBV10-3 to TRBJ1-1, with D perhaps TRBD1 (5 bases). This receptor was taken from an adult who received the AZD1222 COVID-19 vaccine. The CDR3 DNA is TGTGCCATCAGTGGAAGGTCCGAGGGGACTGAAGCTTTCTTT. It codes for CAISGRSEGTEAFF.